The sequence of this TCR beta chain was determined in a study of blood T cell repertoires in COVID-19 (dated by TCRdb to the early 2020s). For the study in its entirety: Samples from collaborators originated in the United States, Italy and Spain and spanned both the acute and convalescent phases of COVID-19. The repertoires were made available in a free public database intended to serve as a resource for research on the immune response to SARS-CoV-2. The prospective study material was composed of cDNA or gDNA derived from T cells, B-cell-depleted T cells, or PBMCs. The samples were drawn from the first 160 participants of the ongoing ImmuneRACE study and from roughly 1,300 subjects provided by 6 global collaborators. Sample metadata almost always included a de-identified subject ID, COVID-19 status, age in years and sex. Where available, HLA class I and class II types were obtained from metadata supplied by the sample provider rather than from assay-based typing. Deeply sampled blood TCRbeta repertoires from subjects exposed to, actively infected with, or recovered from COVID-19 were included in the dataset. Study-wide conclusions, independent of this receptor: Clinical and demographic metadata were provided uncurated, with the amount varying by source and participant.

CDR1 and CDR2 (LGHNA, YNFKEQ) derive from the germline V gene. Trimming accounts for 2 bases at V and 0 bases at J, while the number of junction bases matched to no gene is 4. The CDR3 goes from the cysteine to the phenylalanine over 17 residues. The DNA shown is the 51-base CDR3, in frame from base 1. Each collaborating institution followed its own protocols to collect whole blood in K2EDTA tubes. For TCRbeta analysis, collaborator samples were shipped as frozen whole blood, as isolated PBMCs, or as DNA extracted from either sample type. TCRbeta CDR3 regions were amplified from genomic DNA using the immunoSEQ Assay, a bias-controlled multiplex PCR. Per the authors' processing: Nucleated cell counts per sample were estimated from amplification of reference gene primers within the assay. To quantify the absolute abundance of each unique TCRbeta CDR3 rearrangement, sequence reads were collapsed and filtered. Productive Simpson clonality was computed per sample as the square root of Simpson's diversity index over productive rearrangements. The table was pulled from immuneACCESS by TCRdb, which kept in-frame rearrangements only. Such tables lose some clones; where checked, under half of the loss comes from unresolved V genes, and the rest has no known cause. V, J and clone size are those of that table, while D and trimming were read from the DNA. Present in this sample are more than 20,000 clones, more than 75% of which were seen just once. Jointly, the top ten make up about 25% of the sample.

This clone was found once. Its antigen remains undetermined. Within one base of it there is no much larger clone, and no base qualities were kept. The sequence came from a human donor with active COVID-19. The donor label of this sample is uncertain. The sequence joins TRBV4-2 to TRBJ2-3; 11 middle bases align to TRBD2. Sequencing input: peripheral blood. The DNA is TGTGCCAGCAGCCAAACGAGGACTAGCGGGAGCACAGATACGCAGTATTTT. The resulting protein is CASSQTRTSGSTDTQYF.